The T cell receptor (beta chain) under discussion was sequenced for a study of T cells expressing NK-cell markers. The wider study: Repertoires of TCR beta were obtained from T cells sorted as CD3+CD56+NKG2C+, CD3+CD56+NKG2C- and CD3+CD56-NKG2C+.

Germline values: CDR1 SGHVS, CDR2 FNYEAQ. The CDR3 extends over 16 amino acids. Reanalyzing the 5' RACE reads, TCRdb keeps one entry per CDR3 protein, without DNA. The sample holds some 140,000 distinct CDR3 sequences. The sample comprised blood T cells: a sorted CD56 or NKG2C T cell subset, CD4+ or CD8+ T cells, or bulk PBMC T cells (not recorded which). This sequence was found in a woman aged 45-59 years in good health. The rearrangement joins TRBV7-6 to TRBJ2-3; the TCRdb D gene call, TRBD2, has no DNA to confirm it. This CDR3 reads CASSLEVLAATDTQYF.